This T cell receptor (beta chain) was sequenced during a study of T cells in Graves' hyperthyroidism and ophthalmopathy. Study-wide findings and caveats: Most thyroid clonotypes with frequency above 0.001 were detected in blood.

V was shortened by 4 bases and J by 1 base, with 7 bases between the two germline ends. CDR1 and CDR2 from the germline V gene are MNHEY and SVGEGT. The CDR3 is 13 residues long. In the case of this clonotype: Its antigen is unidentified.

Regions amplified from RNA transcripts were the TCR beta CDR3 regions. Primed by the HTBI set, a first-round RT-PCR was run on the TCR CDR3. TCRdb re-analysed the multiplex PCR reads in MiXCR, keeping a single row per CDR3 protein. The sample records over 350,000 distinct CDR3 sequences, less than 20% being singletons. The study based diagnoses on clinical symptoms, serum thyroxine and TRAb, thyroid ultrasound and orbital computed tomography. The genes are TRBV6-2 or TRBV6-3 and TRBJ2-5, with no clear D. Sample: blood. This TCR was sampled from a man aged 18 to 29 with Graves' ophthalmopathy. In DNA form, the CDR3 reads TGTGCCAGCAGTTCCCAATTCCAAGAGACCCAGTACTTC. This encodes CASSSQFQETQYF.